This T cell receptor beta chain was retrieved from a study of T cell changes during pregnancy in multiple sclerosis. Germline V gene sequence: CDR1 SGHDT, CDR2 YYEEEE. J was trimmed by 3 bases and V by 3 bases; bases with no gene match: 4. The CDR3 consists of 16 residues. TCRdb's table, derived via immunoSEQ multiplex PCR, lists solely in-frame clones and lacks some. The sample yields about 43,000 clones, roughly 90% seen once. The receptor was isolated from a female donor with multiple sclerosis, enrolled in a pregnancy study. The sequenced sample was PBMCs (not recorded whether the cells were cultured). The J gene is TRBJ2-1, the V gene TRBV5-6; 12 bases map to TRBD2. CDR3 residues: CASSSSGRVFYNEQFF. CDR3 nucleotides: TGTGCCAGCAGCTCTAGCGGGAGGGTCTTCTACAATGAGCAGTTCTTC.